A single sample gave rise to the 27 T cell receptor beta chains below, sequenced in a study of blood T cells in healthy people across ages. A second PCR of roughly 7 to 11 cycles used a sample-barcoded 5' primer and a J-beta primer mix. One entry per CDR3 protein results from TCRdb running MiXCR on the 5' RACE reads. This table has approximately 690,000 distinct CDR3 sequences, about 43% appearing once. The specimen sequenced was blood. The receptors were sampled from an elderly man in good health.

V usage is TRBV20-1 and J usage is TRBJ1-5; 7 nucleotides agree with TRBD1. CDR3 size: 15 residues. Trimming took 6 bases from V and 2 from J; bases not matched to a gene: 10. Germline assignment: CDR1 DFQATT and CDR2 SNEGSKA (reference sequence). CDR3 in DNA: TGCAGTGCCTTCACATTAGGGACAGGCAATCAGCCCCAGCATTTT. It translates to CSAFTLGTGNQPQHF.

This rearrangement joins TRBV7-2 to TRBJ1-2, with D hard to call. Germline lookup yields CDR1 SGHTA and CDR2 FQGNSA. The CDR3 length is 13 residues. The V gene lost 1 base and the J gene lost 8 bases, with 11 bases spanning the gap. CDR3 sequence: CASSLGRVYGYTF. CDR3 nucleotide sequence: TGTGCCAGCAGCTTAGGTAGGGTCTACGGCTACACCTTC.

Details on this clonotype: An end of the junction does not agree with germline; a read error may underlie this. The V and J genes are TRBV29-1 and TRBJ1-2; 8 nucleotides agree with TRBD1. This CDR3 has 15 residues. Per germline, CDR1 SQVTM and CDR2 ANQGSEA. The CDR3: CGVEGTGTSNYGYTF. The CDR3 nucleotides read TGCGGCGTTGAGGGGACAGGCACCTCTAACTATGGCTACACCTTC. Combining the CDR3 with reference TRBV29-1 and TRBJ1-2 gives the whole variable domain SAVISQKPSRDICQRGTSLTIQCQVDSQVTMMFWYRQQPGQSLTLIATANQGSEATYESGFVIDKFPISRPNLTFSTLTVSNMSPEDSSIYLCGVEGTGTSNYGYTFGSGTRLTVV.

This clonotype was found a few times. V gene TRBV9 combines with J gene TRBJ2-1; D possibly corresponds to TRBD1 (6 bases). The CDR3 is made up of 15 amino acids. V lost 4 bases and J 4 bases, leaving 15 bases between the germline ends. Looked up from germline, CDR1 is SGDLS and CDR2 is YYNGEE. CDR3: CASSMGASSYNEQFF. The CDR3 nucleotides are TGTGCCAGCAGCATGGGGGCTTCCAGTTACAATGAGCAGTTCTTC. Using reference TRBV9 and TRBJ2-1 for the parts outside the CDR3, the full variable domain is DSGVTQTPKHLITATGQRVTLRCSPRSGDLSVYWYQQSLDQGLQFLIQYYNGEERAKGNILERFSAQQFPDLHSELNLSSLELGDSALYFCASSMGASSYNEQFFGPGTRLTVL.

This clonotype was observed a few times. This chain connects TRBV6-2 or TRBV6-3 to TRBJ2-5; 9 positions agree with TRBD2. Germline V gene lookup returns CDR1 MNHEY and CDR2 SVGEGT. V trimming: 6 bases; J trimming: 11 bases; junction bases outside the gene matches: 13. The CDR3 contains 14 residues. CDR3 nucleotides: TGTGCCAGCAGAATAGCGGGGGAGCCGCGGGAGCAGTACTTC. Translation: CASRIAGEPREQYF.

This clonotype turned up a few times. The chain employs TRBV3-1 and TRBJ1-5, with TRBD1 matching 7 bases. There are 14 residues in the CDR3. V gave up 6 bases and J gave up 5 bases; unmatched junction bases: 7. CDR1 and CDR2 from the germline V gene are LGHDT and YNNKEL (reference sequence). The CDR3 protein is CASSFTGDYQPQHF. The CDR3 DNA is TGTGCCAGCAGTTTCACAGGGGATTATCAGCCCCAGCATTTT.

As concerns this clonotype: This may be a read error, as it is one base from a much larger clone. Written as DNA, the CDR3 is TGTGCCAGCAGTTACGAGGGGGCGGCTAATGAAAAACTGTTTTTT. This gives the protein CASSYEGAANEKLFF. This rearrangement joins TRBV6-6 to TRBJ1-4; 7 bases are a match to TRBD1. Germline values: CDR1 MNHNY, CDR2 SVGAGI (reference sequence). V was clipped by 2 bases and J by 3 bases; unmatched bases: 3. CDR3 length: 15 amino acids.

The CDR3 nucleotides are TGCAGTGCTAGAGGACTGGCCGGTGGCGTCGCTGAGCAGTTCTTC. Amino acids: CSARGLAGGVAEQFF. The V and J genes are TRBV20-1 and TRBJ2-1, with no clear D. The ends were cut back, 1 base at V and 9 bases at J, with 19 bases in the middle. This CDR3 is built from 15 residues. The germline CDR1 and CDR2 sequences are DFQATT and SNEGSKA (reference sequence).

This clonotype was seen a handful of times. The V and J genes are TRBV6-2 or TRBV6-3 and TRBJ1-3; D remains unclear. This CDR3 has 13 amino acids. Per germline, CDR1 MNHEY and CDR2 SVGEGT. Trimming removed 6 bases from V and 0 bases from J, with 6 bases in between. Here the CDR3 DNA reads TGTGCCAGCAGAGGGTCCTCTGGAAACACCATATATTTT. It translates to CASRGSSGNTIYF.

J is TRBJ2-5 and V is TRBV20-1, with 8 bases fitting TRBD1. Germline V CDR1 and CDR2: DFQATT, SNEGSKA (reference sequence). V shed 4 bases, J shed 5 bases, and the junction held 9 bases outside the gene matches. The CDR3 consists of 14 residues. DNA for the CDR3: TGCAGTGCTACAGTTCAGGGGGCGTGGGAGACCCAGTACTTC. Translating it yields CSATVQGAWETQYF.

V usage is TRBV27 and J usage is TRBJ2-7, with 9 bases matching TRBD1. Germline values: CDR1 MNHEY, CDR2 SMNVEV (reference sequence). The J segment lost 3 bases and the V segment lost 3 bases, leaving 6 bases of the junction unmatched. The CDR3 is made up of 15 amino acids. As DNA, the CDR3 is TGTGCCAGCAGTTTGTCCCGGGACAGGGACTACGAGCAGTACTTC. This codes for CASSLSRDRDYEQYF.

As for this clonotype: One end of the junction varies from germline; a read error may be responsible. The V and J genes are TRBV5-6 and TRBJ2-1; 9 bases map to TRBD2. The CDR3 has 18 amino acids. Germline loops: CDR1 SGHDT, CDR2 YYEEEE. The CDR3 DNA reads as TGTGCCAGCAGCTTGAGACTAGCGGTCATGAGCTCCTACAGTGAGCAGTTCTTC. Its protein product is CASSLRLAVMSSYSEQFF.

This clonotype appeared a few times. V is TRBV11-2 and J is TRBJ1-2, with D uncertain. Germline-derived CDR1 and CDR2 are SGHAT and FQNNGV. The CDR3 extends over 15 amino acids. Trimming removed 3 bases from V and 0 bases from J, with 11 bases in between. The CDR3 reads CASSFNGEANYGYTF. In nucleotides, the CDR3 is TGTGCCAGCAGCTTTAATGGGGAAGCTAACTATGGCTACACCTTC.

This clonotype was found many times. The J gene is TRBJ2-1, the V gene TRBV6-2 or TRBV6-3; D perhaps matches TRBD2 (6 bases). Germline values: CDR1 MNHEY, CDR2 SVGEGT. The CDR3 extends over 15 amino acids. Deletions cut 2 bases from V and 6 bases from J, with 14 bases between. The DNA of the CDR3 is TGTGCCAGCAGTTACCCCGGAGGGGAAGGCAATGAGCAGTTCTTC. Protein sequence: CASSYPGGEGNEQFF.

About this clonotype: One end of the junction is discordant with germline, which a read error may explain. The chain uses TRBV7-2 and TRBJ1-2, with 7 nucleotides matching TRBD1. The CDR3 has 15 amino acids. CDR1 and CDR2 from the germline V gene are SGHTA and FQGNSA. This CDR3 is CASTLGAGGLYGYTF. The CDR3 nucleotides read TGTGCCAGCACCTTAGGGGCAGGGGGTCTCTATGGCTACACCTTC.

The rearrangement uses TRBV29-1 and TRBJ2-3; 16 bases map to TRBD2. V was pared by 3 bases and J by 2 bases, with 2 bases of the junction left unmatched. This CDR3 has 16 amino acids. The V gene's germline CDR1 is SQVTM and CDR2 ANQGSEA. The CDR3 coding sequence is TGCAGCGTTGAGGGACTAGCGGGAGGGGCCACAGATACGCAGTATTTT. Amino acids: CSVEGLAGGATDTQYF.

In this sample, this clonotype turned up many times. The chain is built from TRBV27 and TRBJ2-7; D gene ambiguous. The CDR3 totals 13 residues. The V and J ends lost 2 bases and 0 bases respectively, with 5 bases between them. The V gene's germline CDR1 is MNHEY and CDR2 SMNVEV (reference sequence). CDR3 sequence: CASSLKNSYEQYF. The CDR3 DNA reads TGTGCCAGCAGTTTAAAAAACTCCTACGAGCAGTACTTC.

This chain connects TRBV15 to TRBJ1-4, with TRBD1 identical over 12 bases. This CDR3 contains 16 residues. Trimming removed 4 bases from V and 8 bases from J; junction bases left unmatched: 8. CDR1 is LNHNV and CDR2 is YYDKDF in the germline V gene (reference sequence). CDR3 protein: CATSTASGTGGEKLFF. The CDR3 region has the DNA TGTGCCACCAGCACAGCATCCGGGACAGGGGGCGAAAAACTGTTTTTT.

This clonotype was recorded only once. The CDR3 DNA reads TGTGCCAGCAGTCTAGACGGAGTTGTAATGAACACTGAAGCTTTCTTT. It translates to CASSLDGVVMNTEAFF. V is TRBV27 and J is TRBJ1-1; D is uncertain. V was shortened by 5 bases and J by 0 bases, with 16 bases between the two germline ends. Germline CDR1 reads MNHEY; CDR2 reads SMNVEV (reference sequence). The CDR3 consists of 16 residues.

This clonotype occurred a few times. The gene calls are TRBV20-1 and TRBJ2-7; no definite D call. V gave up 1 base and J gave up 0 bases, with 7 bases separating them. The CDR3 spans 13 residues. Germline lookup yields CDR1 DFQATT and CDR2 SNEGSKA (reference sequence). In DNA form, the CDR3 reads TGCAGTGCTAGAGCGGTCCCCTCCTACGAGCAGTACTTC. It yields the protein CSARAVPSYEQYF.

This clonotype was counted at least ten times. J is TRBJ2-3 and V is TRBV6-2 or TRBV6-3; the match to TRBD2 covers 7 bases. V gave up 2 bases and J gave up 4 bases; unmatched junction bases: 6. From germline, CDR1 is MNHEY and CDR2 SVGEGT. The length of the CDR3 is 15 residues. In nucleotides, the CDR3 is TGTGCCAGCAGTTACCGTGAGACTAGCTCAGATACGCAGTATTTT. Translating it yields CASSYRETSSDTQYF.

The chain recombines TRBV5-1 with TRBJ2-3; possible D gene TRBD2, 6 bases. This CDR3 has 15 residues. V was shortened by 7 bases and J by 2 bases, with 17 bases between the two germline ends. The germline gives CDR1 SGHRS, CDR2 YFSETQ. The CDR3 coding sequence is TGCGCCAGCGGACCCGGTGGGCGGGACACAGATACGCAGTATTTT. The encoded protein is CASGPGGRDTDTQYF.

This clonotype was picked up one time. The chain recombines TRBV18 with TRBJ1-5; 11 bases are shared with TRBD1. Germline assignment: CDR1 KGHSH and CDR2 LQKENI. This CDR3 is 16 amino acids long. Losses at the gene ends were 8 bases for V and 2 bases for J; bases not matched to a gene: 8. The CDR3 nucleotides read TGTGCCAGCCGCGGGACAGGGGGAATTGGCAATCAGCCCCAGCATTTT. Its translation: CASRGTGGIGNQPQHF.

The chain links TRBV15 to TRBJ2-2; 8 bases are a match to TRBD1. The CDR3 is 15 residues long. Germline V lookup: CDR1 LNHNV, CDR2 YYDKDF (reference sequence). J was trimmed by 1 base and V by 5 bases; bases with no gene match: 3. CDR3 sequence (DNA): TGTGCCACCAGCCAGGGGGCAAGGAACACCGGGGAGCTGTTTTTT. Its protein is CATSQGARNTGELFF.

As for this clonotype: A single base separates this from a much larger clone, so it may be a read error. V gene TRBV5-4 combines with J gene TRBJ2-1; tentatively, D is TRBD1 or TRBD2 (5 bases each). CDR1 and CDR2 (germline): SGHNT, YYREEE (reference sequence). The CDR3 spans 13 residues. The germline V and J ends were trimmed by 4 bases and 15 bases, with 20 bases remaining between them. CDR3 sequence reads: CASSGIVPEGWFF. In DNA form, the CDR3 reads TGTGCCAGCAGCGGGATTGTCCCAGAGGGGTGGTTCTTC.

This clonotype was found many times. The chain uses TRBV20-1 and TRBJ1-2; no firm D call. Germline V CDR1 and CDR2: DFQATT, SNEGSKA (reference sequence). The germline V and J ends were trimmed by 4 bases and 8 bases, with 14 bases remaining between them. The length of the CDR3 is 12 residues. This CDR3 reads CSATRRAKGYTF. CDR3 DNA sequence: TGCAGTGCTACCAGACGGGCTAAGGGCTACACCTTC.

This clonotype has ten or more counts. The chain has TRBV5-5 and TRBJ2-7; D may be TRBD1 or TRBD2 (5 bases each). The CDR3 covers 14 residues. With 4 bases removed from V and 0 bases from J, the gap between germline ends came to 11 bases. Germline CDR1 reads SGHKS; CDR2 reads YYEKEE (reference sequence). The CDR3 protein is CASSQGRVSYEQYF. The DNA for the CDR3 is TGTGCCAGCAGCCAGGGACGGGTCTCCTACGAGCAGTACTTC.